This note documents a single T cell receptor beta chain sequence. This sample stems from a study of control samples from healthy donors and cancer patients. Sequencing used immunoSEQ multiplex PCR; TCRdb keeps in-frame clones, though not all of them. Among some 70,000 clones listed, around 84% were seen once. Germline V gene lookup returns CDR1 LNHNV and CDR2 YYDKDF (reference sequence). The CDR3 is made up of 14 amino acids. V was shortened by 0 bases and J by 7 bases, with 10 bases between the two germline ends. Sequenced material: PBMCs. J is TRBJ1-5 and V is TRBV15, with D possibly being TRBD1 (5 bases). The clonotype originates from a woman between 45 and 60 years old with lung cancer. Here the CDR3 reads CATSRERGAQPQHF. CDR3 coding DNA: TGTGCCACCAGCAGAGAACGTGGGGCCCAGCCCCAGCATTTT.